The 4 T cell receptor beta chains listed next were all sequenced from one sample in a study of shared T cell receptors in the human thymus. Clones were sequenced by immunoSEQ multiplex PCR, and TCRdb holds only the in-frame ones, with some missing. The sample yields over 650,000 clones, about 87% seen once. The same data also went into a second study, on human thymus T cells.

The sequenced sample consisted of thymocytes. Receptors originate from a boy under two years old with a congenital heart defect.

This clone was picked up one time. The chain is built from TRBV4-3 and TRBJ2-1, with D possibly being TRBD2 (6 bases). CDR3 length: 14 residues. V lost 0 bases to trimming and J lost 10 bases, with 13 bases between them. Germline CDR1 reads LGHNA; CDR2 reads YSLEER. The chain's CDR3 is CASSQDGRRDEQFF. The CDR3, as DNA: TGCGCCAGCAGCCAAGATGGACGGAGGGACGAGCAGTTCTTC.

This clone showed up just once. The chain carries TRBV5-1 and TRBJ2-2, with 14 bases identical to TRBD2. The CDR3 extends over 17 amino acids. Germline CDR1 and CDR2: SGHRS and YFSETQ. Losses at the gene ends were 4 bases for V and 4 bases for J; bases not matched to a gene: 6. Here the CDR3 reads CASSARLAGGRTGELFF. CDR3 in DNA: TGCGCCAGCAGCGCGAGACTAGCGGGGGGGCGCACCGGGGAGCTGTTTTTT.

J is TRBJ2-2 and V is TRBV15; 8 bases are shared with TRBD1. This CDR3 has 18 amino acids. CDR1 and CDR2 (germline): LNHNV, YYDKDF (reference sequence). Trimming at V came to 1 base and at J to 1 base, leaving 8 bases not matched to a gene. The CDR3 reads CATSRVPTGTGNTGELFF. DNA for the CDR3: TGTGCCACCAGCAGAGTTCCCACCGGGACAGGGAACACCGGGGAGCTGTTTTTT.

This clone was seen only a few times. The rearrangement links TRBV18 to TRBJ2-3; D gene ambiguous. V was shortened by 3 bases and J by 6 bases, with 13 bases between the two germline ends. CDR1 is KGHSH and CDR2 is LQKENI in the germline V gene. CDR3 size: 14 residues. CDR3: CASSPITEWDTQYF. CDR3 nucleotides: TGTGCCAGCTCACCCATAACTGAATGGGATACGCAGTATTTT. Variable domain in full (rest from reference TRBV18 and TRBJ2-3): NAGVMQNPRHLVRRRGQEARLRCSPMKGHSHVYWYRQLPEEGLKFMVYLQKENIIDESGMPKERFSAEFPKEGPSILRIQQVVRGDSAAYFCASSPITEWDTQYFGPGTRLTVL.